This T cell receptor beta chain was identified in a study of blood T cell repertoires in COVID-19. In the authors' workflow: Amplified reference gene primers provided the basis for estimating nucleated cell counts. The method was immunoSEQ multiplex PCR; TCRdb's version includes in-frame clones alone and lacks a portion of them. That table supplies the V and J calls and clone size; D and trimming were determined from the DNA. This table has approximately 490,000 clones, around 87% appearing once. Per germline, CDR1 SGHVS and CDR2 FQNEAQ. This CDR3 spans 14 amino acids. Trimming took 6 bases from V and 7 from J; bases not matched to a gene: 6. Two negative PCRs, clearance, or symptom resolution had been documented for recovered Cohort 3 donors.

The V gene is TRBV7-8, the J gene TRBJ1-6; 7 bases are a match to TRBD1. The TCR originated in a woman younger than 30 who had recovered from COVID-19. Sequenced material: PBMCs or T cells enriched from blood (not recorded which). CDR3: CASRQGTDNSPLHF. CDR3 bases: TGTGCCAGCAGACAAGGGACAGACAATTCACCCCTCCACTTT.